Presented here are 28 T cell receptor beta chains from one specimen sequenced in a study of beta chain features in type 1 diabetes. Overall study findings and caveats: Type 1 diabetes patients showed a moderate but significant shortening of TCRB CDR3s in all four CD4+ subsets.

The isolated RNA, all of it, was reverse transcribed, so expressed TCRB transcripts were what got sequenced. Libraries were prepared by immunoSEQ multiplex PCR; TCRdb keeps only in-frame clonotypes and omits some of them. This sample has about 270,000 clones, with approximately 15% found just once. Their specific antigens are unknown. Sequencing was performed on naive CD4+ T cells from blood. Receptors originate from a man aged 25 to 40 with type 1 diabetes.

This clone was seen more than once but under ten times. The V call is TRBV2, the J call TRBJ2-6; D is possibly TRBD2 (9 bases). The CDR3 is 20 residues long. V was shortened by 6 bases and J by 0 bases, with 24 bases between the two germline ends. The germline V gene has CDR1 SNHLY and CDR2 FYNNEI. CDR3 in DNA: TGTGCCAGCAGCGGCGGACAGGGACTAGCCGAACACTCTGGGGCCAACGTCCTGACTTTC. Translated, it gives CASSGGQGLAEHSGANVLTF. The variable domain in full, with the rest retrieved from reference TRBV2 and TRBJ2-6, is EPEVTQTPSHQVTQMGQEVILRCVPISNHLYFYWYRQILGQKVEFLVSFYNNEISEKSEIFDDQFSVERPDGSNFTLKIRSTKLEDSAMYFCASSGGQGLAEHSGANVLTFGAGSRLTVL.

V usage is TRBV7-3 and J usage is TRBJ2-5, with 10 positions matching TRBD1. The J call may be in error: the DNA end matches TRBJ2-7 better. The CDR3 consists of 14 residues. Germline values: CDR1 SGHTA, CDR2 FQGTGA. CDR3 residues: CASSLGQGAYEQYF. Written as DNA, the CDR3 is TGTGCCAGCAGCCTCGGACAGGGGGCCTACGAGCAGTACTTC.

The rearrangement joins TRBV19 to TRBJ2-4; 10 bases match TRBD1. V lost 3 bases, J lost 1 base, and 6 bases stayed unmatched. The CDR3 extends over 17 amino acids. CDR1 and CDR2 (germline): LNHDA, SQIVND (reference sequence). The DNA for the CDR3 is TGTGCCAGTAGTATCCGTCCGGGACAGGGGGCCAAAAACATTCAGTACTTC. Protein: CASSIRPGQGAKNIQYF.

This sequence joins TRBV27 and TRBJ2-7; D remains unclear. Trimming stripped 1 base from V and 5 bases from J, with 9 bases between. CDR3 length: 13 residues. Germline CDR1 and CDR2: MNHEY and SMNVEV (reference sequence). CDR3 in amino acids: CASSLFLSNEQYF. The CDR3 nucleotides read TGTGCCAGCAGTTTATTTCTGAGCAACGAGCAGTACTTC.

This chain joins TRBV5-1 and TRBJ2-3, with 9 positions matching TRBD2. The trim removed 5 bases at V and 3 bases at J, leaving 10 bases unmatched. The germline V gene has CDR1 SGHRS and CDR2 YFSETQ. This CDR3 contains 16 residues. The DNA for the CDR3 is TGCGCCAGCAGAAAAGGGCTAGCGGGATTTACAGATACGCAGTATTTT. Protein sequence: CASRKGLAGFTDTQYF.

The chain is built from TRBV7-2 and TRBJ1-5, with TRBD1 matching 8 bases. This CDR3 has 15 residues. Trimming cost V 4 bases and J 6 bases; bases outside gene matches: 8. In germline, CDR1 is SGHTA, CDR2 FQGNSA. This CDR3 reads CASSSDPTGVQPQHF. The CDR3 DNA reads as TGTGCCAGCAGCTCCGACCCGACAGGGGTTCAGCCCCAGCATTTT.

This clone was picked up a small number of times. The chain is built from TRBV7-9 and TRBJ1-1; the D is unclear. CDR1 and CDR2 (germline): SEHNR, FQNEAQ (reference sequence). CDR3 size: 14 residues. V was shortened by 0 bases and J by 0 bases, with 5 bases between the two germline ends. This CDR3 is CASSLASVNTEAFF. CDR3 sequence (DNA): TGTGCCAGCAGCTTAGCGAGTGTGAACACTGAAGCTTTCTTT.

The V gene is TRBV7-2, the J gene TRBJ1-5; tentatively, D is TRBD1 (6 bases). Trimming took off 1 base at V and 5 bases at J, with 12 bases between the two ends. The CDR3 consists of 15 residues. Germline loops: CDR1 SGHTA, CDR2 FQGNSA. CDR3 nucleotide sequence: TGTGCCAGCAGCTTAGATTGGGGGCTGGATCAGCCCCAGCATTTT. Its protein product is CASSLDWGLDQPQHF.

This clone was picked up a small number of times. The chain links TRBV28 to TRBJ2-2, with D hard to call. The germline CDR1 and CDR2 sequences are MDHEN and SYDVKM. The CDR3 loop spans 13 amino acids. The V end lost 7 bases, the J end lost 6 bases, and 12 bases lay between the germline ends. CDR3 sequence (DNA): TGTGCCAGCATAAACAGTTCGCCCGGGGAGCTGTTTTTT. It codes for CASINSSPGELFF.

V usage is TRBV19 and J usage is TRBJ1-5; possible D gene TRBD1, 6 bases. Deletions cut 6 bases from V and 4 bases from J, with 10 bases between. The CDR3 covers 13 residues. Germline loops: CDR1 LNHDA, CDR2 SQIVND (reference sequence). CDR3 sequence: CASSGTMNQPQHF. The DNA for the CDR3 is TGTGCCAGTAGCGGGACAATGAATCAGCCCCAGCATTTT.

The V call is TRBV7-3, the J call TRBJ1-5; D remains unclear. V lost 0 bases to trimming and J lost 2 bases, with 8 bases between them. CDR1 is SGHTA, CDR2 FQGTGA, per germline. The CDR3 sequence is 15 residues long. CDR3 sequence (DNA): TGTGCCAGCAGCTTAACGGGAGGCGGCAATCAGCCCCAGCATTTT. This sequence encodes CASSLTGGGNQPQHF.

The chain links TRBV7-2 to TRBJ1-2; 11 bases line up with TRBD1. CDR1 and CDR2 from the germline V gene are SGHTA and FQGNSA. This CDR3 comprises 16 residues. Germline trimming cut 1 base from V and 7 bases from J; bases unmatched to any gene: 8. CDR3 DNA sequence: TGTGCCAGCAGCTTAGATCGGACAGGGGGCCCTGGTGGCTACACCTTC. The encoded protein is CASSLDRTGGPGGYTF.

The chain is built from TRBV15 and TRBJ2-1; 7 positions agree with TRBD2. The CDR3 extends over 15 amino acids. V trimming: 1 base; J trimming: 6 bases; junction bases outside the gene matches: 6. Germline V gives CDR1 LNHNV, CDR2 YYDKDF (reference sequence). For the CDR3, the DNA is TGTGCCACCAGCAGAGGAGGGGAGGGAACCAATGAGCAGTTCTTC. Amino acids: CATSRGGEGTNEQFF.

The chain joins TRBV27 to TRBJ2-3; no definite D call. Germline CDR1 is MNHEY and CDR2 is SMNVEV (reference sequence). The V and J ends lost 4 bases and 2 bases respectively, with 10 bases between them. The CDR3 runs to 14 residues. The CDR3 here is CASSSTGDTDTQYF. The CDR3 DNA sequence: TGTGCCAGCAGTTCAACTGGAGACACAGATACGCAGTATTTT.

This clone has only a few counts. CDR3 residues: CASSPLSGGSYNEQFF. DNA for the CDR3: TGTGCCAGCAGCCCTTTGAGCGGGGGATCCTACAATGAGCAGTTCTTC. The chain links TRBV9 to TRBJ2-1; TRBD2 agrees at 8 bases. Germline V gene lookup returns CDR1 SGDLS and CDR2 YYNGEE. The CDR3 covers 16 residues. V trimming: 4 bases; J trimming: 1 base; junction bases outside the gene matches: 7.

This clone appeared a few times. V and J are TRBV5-6 and TRBJ2-2, with unresolved D. In germline, CDR1 is SGHDT, CDR2 YYEEEE. The CDR3 consists of 13 residues. V was clipped by 3 bases and J by 1 base, with 4 bases between them. The CDR3 sequence: CASSSLNTGELFF. Here the CDR3 DNA reads TGTGCCAGCAGCTCCCTGAACACCGGGGAGCTGTTTTTT.

The V and J genes are TRBV27 and TRBJ2-1; 7 nucleotides match TRBD1. With 6 bases clipped from V and 0 bases from J, the junction kept 2 bases outside the gene matches. This CDR3 has 14 residues. Germline lookup yields CDR1 MNHEY and CDR2 SMNVEV (reference sequence). CDR3 coding DNA: TGTGCCAGCAGCCGGGACAGCTCCTACAATGAGCAGTTCTTC. Translated: CASSRDSSYNEQFF.

The chain combines TRBV6-1 with TRBJ1-1, with D possibly TRBD1 on 5 matching bases. In germline, CDR1 is MNHNS, CDR2 SASEGT. The CDR3 sequence is 11 residues long. V was cut by 6 bases and J by 6 bases, with 8 bases left in between. CDR3 in DNA: TGTGCCAGCAGGGGGGGGGCTGAAGCTTTCTTT. Its protein is CASRGGAEAFF.

CDR3 region: CASSPQLAHEQYF. CDR3 nucleotide sequence: TGTGCCAGCAGCCCGCAACTAGCCCACGAGCAGTACTTC. The V gene is TRBV5-4, the J gene TRBJ2-7, with D perhaps matching TRBD2 (6 bases). V shed 4 bases and J shed 5 bases, with 13 bases lying between them. Per the germline V gene, CDR1 is SGHNT and CDR2 is YYREEE (reference sequence). This CDR3 comprises 13 residues.

The rearrangement joins TRBV4-3 to TRBJ2-3; the match to TRBD2 covers 7 bases. This CDR3 is 15 amino acids long. Germline assignment: CDR1 LGHNA and CDR2 YSLEER. After removal of 4 bases from V and 2 bases from J, the junction contained 6 bases not matched to a gene. The CDR3 protein is CASSLISGTTDTQYF. For the CDR3, the DNA is TGCGCCAGCAGCCTGATAAGCGGGACCACAGATACGCAGTATTTT.

This sequence joins TRBV6-5 and TRBJ2-3; 7 bases are a match to TRBD1. The CDR3 contains 13 residues. Germline CDR1 is MNHEY and CDR2 is SVGAGI. After removal of 6 bases from V and 7 bases from J, the junction contained 7 bases not matched to a gene. In nucleotides, the CDR3 is TGTGCCAGCAGATCTGGGACAGCCTATACGCAGTATTTT. It yields the protein CASRSGTAYTQYF.

This clone was found a few times. The V call is TRBV6-5, the J call TRBJ2-5; D is possibly TRBD2 (5 bases). This CDR3 is built from 14 residues. The germline CDR1 and CDR2 sequences are MNHEY and SVGAGI. Trimming took 4 bases from V and 2 from J, leaving 11 bases between them. The CDR3 DNA reads as TGTGCCAGCAGTTCACTACCGGGACAAGAGACCCAGTACTTC. Encoded protein: CASSSLPGQETQYF.

This clone was found a few times. The chain employs TRBV18 and TRBJ2-3, with 8 bases identical to TRBD2. This CDR3 spans 18 amino acids. CDR1 and CDR2 from the germline V gene are KGHSH and LQKENI. J gave up 2 bases and V 3 bases, and 13 bases lay outside the gene matches. The CDR3 region has the DNA TGTGCCAGCTCACCTAGCGGGATTGATCCGCCCAACACAGATACGCAGTATTTT. Protein sequence: CASSPSGIDPPNTDTQYF.

The chain has TRBV6-1 and TRBJ1-2; 7 positions agree with TRBD1. V trimming: 8 bases; J trimming: 3 bases; junction bases outside the gene matches: 3. Germline V lookup: CDR1 MNHNS, CDR2 SASEGT. This CDR3 has 12 residues. The CDR3 region is CASRDSDYGYTF. The CDR3, as DNA: TGTGCCAGCCGGGACAGCGACTATGGCTACACCTTC.

Only a few counts were recorded for this clone. The chain uses TRBV30 and TRBJ2-2; D perhaps matches TRBD2 (6 bases). Germline V gene lookup returns CDR1 GTSNPN and CDR2 SVGIG (reference sequence). Trimming removed 0 bases at V and 7 bases at J, with 6 bases between. This CDR3 contains 12 residues. The CDR3 DNA follows: TGTGCCTGGAGTGTGCGGGGCGGGGAGCTGTTTTTT. Translation gives CAWSVRGGELFF. Full variable domain (outside the CDR3, taken from reference TRBV30 and TRBJ2-2): SQTIHQWPATLVQPVGSPLSLECTVEGTSNPNLYWYRQAAGRGLQLLFYSVGIGQISSEVPQNLSASRPQDRQFILSSKKLLLSDSGFYLCAWSVRGGELFFGEGSRLTVL.

The rearrangement uses TRBV19 and TRBJ1-2; D unresolved. The germline V and J ends were trimmed by 8 bases and 4 bases, with 11 bases remaining between them. This CDR3 comprises 12 residues. CDR1 and CDR2 from the germline V gene are LNHDA and SQIVND (reference sequence). CDR3 sequence: CASRTAVYGYTF. CDR3 DNA: TGTGCCAGTCGAACAGCGGTCTATGGCTACACCTTC.

This clone was counted only a few times. The V call is TRBV5-1, the J call TRBJ2-3, with 7 positions matching TRBD2. Germline CDR1 is SGHRS and CDR2 is YFSETQ. V lost 1 base and J lost 0; bases outside the gene matches: 2. This CDR3 region has 15 residues. In DNA, the CDR3 is TGCGCCAGCAGCTTGCTAGCGGCTAGCACAGATACGCAGTATTTT. It codes for CASSLLAASTDTQYF.

CDR3 protein: CASSRTGDRGEKLFF. CDR3 in DNA: TGTGCCAGCTCGAGGACAGGGGATCGGGGAGAAAAACTGTTTTTT. The chain couples TRBV2 to TRBJ1-4; TRBD1 matches 9 bases. The CDR3 has 15 residues. CDR1 is SNHLY and CDR2 is FYNNEI in the germline V gene. J lost 8 bases, V lost 8 bases, and 12 bases had no gene match. Together with reference TRBV2 and TRBJ1-4, the CDR3 gives the full variable domain: EPEVTQTPSHQVTQMGQEVILRCVPISNHLYFYWYRQILGQKVEFLVSFYNNEISEKSEIFDDQFSVERPDGSNFTLKIRSTKLEDSAMYFCASSRTGDRGEKLFFGSGTQLSVL.